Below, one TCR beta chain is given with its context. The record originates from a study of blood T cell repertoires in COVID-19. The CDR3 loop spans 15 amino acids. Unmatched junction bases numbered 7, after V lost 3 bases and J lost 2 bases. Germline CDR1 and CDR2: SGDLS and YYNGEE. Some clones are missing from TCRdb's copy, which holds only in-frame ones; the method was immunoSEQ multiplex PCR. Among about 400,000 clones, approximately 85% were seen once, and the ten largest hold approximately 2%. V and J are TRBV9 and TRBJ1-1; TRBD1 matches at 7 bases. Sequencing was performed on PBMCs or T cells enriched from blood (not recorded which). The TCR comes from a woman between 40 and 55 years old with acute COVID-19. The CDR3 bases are TGTGCCAGCAGCGCCCAAGGGGGCCCCAACACTGAAGCTTTCTTT. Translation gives CASSAQGGPNTEAFF. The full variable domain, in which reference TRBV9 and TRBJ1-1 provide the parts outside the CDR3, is DSGVTQTPKHLITATGQRVTLRCSPRSGDLSVYWYQQSLDQGLQFLIQYYNGEERAKGNILERFSAQQFPDLHSELNLSSLELGDSALYFCASSAQGGPNTEAFFGQGTRLTVV.